The 3 T cell receptor beta chains reported below all come from one sample, sequenced in a study of cytomegalovirus exposure and HLA in healthy donors. The PCR had 60 Vbeta and 13 Jbeta primers. TCRdb keeps only in-frame clones here, not all; method: immunoSEQ multiplex PCR. The sample holds about 160,000 clones; approximately 77% are singletons and the top ten take approximately 2.3%. Sequenced material: PBMCs. Receptors originate from a man in his fifties or sixties in good health and CMV-seropositive.

The gene calls are TRBV5-5 and TRBJ2-1; unclear D gene. The CDR3 is made up of 11 amino acids. CDR1 and CDR2 (germline): SGHKS, YYEKEE (reference sequence). V was shortened by 1 base and J by 8 bases, with 4 bases between the two germline ends. CDR3 sequence: CASSLSYEQFF. The CDR3 DNA reads TGTGCCAGCAGCTTGAGCTATGAGCAGTTCTTC.

The rearrangement uses TRBV5-1 and TRBJ1-2; D not resolved. The V end lost 0 bases, the J end lost 0 bases, and 9 bases lay between the germline ends. The V gene's germline CDR1 is SGHRS and CDR2 YFSETQ. The CDR3 is 15 amino acids. The CDR3 loop reads CASSLDGPANYGYTF. Here the CDR3 DNA reads TGCGCCAGCAGCTTGGATGGCCCAGCTAACTATGGCTACACCTTC.

This chain links TRBV7-9 with TRBJ1-5, with D uncertain. V was cut by 5 bases and J by 4 bases, with 15 bases left in between. Germline CDR1 and CDR2: SEHNR and FQNEAQ (reference sequence). The CDR3 runs 15 residues. CDR3: CASSPGYSWNQPQHF. Written as DNA, the CDR3 is TGTGCCAGCAGCCCTGGTTATAGTTGGAATCAGCCCCAGCATTTT.